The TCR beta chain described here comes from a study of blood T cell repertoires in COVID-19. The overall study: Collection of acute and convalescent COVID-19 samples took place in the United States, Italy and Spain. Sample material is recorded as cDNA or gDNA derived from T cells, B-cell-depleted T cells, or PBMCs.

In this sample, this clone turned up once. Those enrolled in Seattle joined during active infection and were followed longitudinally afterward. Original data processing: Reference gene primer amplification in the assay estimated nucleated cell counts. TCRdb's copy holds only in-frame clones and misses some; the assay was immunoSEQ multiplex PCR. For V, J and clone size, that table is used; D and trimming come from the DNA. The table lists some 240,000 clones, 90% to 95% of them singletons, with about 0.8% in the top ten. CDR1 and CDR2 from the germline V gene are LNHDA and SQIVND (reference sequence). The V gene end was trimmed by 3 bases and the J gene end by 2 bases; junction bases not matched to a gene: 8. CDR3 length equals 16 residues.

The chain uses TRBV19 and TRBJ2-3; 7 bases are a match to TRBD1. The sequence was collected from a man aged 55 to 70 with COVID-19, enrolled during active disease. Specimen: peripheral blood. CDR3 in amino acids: CASSMGRQGLTDTQYF. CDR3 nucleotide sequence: TGTGCCAGTAGTATGGGAAGACAGGGCCTCACAGATACGCAGTATTTT. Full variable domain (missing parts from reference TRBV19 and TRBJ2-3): DGGITQSPKYLFRKEGQNVTLSCEQNLNHDAMYWYRQDPGQGLRLIYYSQIVNDFQKGDIAEGYSVSREKKESFPLTVTSAQKNPTAFYLCASSMGRQGLTDTQYFGPGTRLTVL.